The T cell receptor beta chain described here comes from a study of T cell responses to AZD1222 COVID-19 vaccine (dated by TCRdb to the early 2020s). Regarding the study in general: Because spike-specific TCR depth and breadth did not differ between the two schedules, AZD1222 recipients who got a second dose at roughly 4 weeks were pooled with those who got a second dose at roughly 12 weeks. TCR sequencing was performed for fewer than 250 trial participants, of whom roughly 200 were given two doses of AZD1222 and around 26 were given two doses of MenACWY control vaccine. Trial participants were enrolled into age subgroups of 18-55, 56-69 and 70-plus years, which contained 148, 28 and 57 TCR-sequenced participants, respectively.

Summary of the overall study and its limitations: A significant rise in spike-specific TCR breadth and depth was observed after two AZD1222 doses relative to day 0 and relative to MenACWY recipients. Epitopes outside the regions mutated in the B.1.351 and B.1.1.7 variants were reportedly recognized by nearly half of the unique spike-specific TCRs. Most participants were white British and females outnumbered males, and the authors suggested that clonal diversity may have been underestimated. Because no samples from the day 14 peak response were available, repertoires could be characterized only after the peak T cell response. In the small 56-69-year group, the increase in depth fell short of significance, most likely because of low power. CD4 TCRs associated with the vaccine covered the entire spike protein, and the dominant responses were in regions 160-218 and 743-854. Only 5 to 7 AZD1222 recipients were SARS-CoV-2 seropositive at baseline, limiting conclusions about previously exposed vaccinees.

To note about this clone: The antigen it binds to is not known. No clone much larger than this one lies a single base away; base qualities are absent.

Per the publication, the time point label means: baseline before first vaccination. Vaccinee samples were obtained from the UK trials COV001 and COV002, which included a single-blind randomized controlled phase 2/3 trial of AZD1222 (ChAdOx1 nCoV-19) in healthy adults. For TCRbeta chain sequencing, PBMC samples from trial participants were taken at day 0 and at day 28 after the second dose. Trimmed from V: 2 bases; trimmed from J: 3 bases; junction bases lacking a gene match: 4. Taken from the germline V gene, the CDR1 and CDR2 loops are SGHTA and FQGNSA. From the cysteine up to the phenylalanine, the CDR3 has a length of 15 residues. Of all the DNA, just the CDR3 is kept, 45 bases in frame from base 1. The CDR3 regions of human TCRbeta chains were subjected to immunosequencing. Turning to the authors' computational methods: Repertoire TCRs were matched against a reference library of SARS-CoV-2-specific TCRs generated with the MIRA antigen-specificity platform. Breadth was defined as the fraction of unique TCRs that were SARS-CoV-2-associated, and depth was defined as the fraction of total T cells that were SARS-CoV-2-associated. Each spike-specific TCR was assigned to its reactive spike region and to a CD4 or CD8 class using the MIRA data. Log10-transformed breadth and depth values were compared by one-way ANOVA with Sidak's multiple comparisons tests. The table comes from immuneACCESS by way of TCRdb, which keeps in-frame sequences with V and J called. Part of the clones is missing from these tables; in studies checked, under half for an unresolved V gene and the rest for unknown reasons. Clone size and V and J calls were adopted from that table, with D and trimming inferred from the DNA. A total of 130,000 to 150,000 clones appear in this sample, about 91% of them only once. The top ten constitute approximately 16% of the sample.

The V and J genes are TRBV7-2 and TRBJ2-5, and TRBD1 matches 9 of the central bases. The starting material was peripheral blood, obtained on day 0 of AZD1222 vaccination. This receptor was taken from an adult in good health. The nucleotide sequence is given as TGTGCCAGCAGCTTACAGGGACAGGGTGAAGAGACCCAGTACTTC. It translates to CASSLQGQGEETQYF.